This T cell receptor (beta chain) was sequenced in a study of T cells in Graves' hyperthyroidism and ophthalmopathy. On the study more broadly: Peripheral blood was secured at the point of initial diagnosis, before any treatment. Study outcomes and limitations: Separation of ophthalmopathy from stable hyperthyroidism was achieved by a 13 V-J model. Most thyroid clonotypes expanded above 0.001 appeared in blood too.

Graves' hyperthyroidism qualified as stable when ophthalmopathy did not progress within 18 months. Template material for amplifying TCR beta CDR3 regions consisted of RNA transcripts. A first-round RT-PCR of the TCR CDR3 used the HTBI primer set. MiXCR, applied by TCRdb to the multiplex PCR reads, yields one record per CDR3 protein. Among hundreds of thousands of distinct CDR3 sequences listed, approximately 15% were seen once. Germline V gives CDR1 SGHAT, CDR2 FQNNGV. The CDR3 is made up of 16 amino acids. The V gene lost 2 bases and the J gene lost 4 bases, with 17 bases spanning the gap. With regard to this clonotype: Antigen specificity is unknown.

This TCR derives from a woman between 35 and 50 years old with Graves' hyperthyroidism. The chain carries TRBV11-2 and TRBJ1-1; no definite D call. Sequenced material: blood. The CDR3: CASSLLGSGGPTEAFF. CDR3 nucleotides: TGTGCCAGCAGCTTATTGGGAAGCGGTGGGCCCACTGAAGCTTTCTTT.